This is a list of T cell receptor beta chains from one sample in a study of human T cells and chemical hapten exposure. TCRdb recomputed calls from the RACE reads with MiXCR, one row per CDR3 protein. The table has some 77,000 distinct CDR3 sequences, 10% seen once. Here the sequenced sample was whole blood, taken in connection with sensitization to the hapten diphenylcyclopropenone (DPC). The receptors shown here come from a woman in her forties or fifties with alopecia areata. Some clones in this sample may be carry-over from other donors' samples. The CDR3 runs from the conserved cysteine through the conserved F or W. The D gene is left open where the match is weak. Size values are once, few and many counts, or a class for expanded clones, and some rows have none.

CDR3aa: CASSLLEGGGRTDTQYF; CDR3nt: TGCGCCAGCAGCCTCCTAGAGGGGGGCGGGCGCACAGATACGCAGTATTTT; abundance: few; j_gene: TRBJ2-3; v_gene: TRBV4-1; d_gene: -
CDR3aa: CASSLEGQPQHF; CDR3nt: TGTGCCAGCAGCTTAGAGGGGCAGCCCCAGCATTTT; abundance: few; j_gene: TRBJ1-5; v_gene: TRBV7-8; d_gene: -
CDR3aa: CASRPSGRSYEQYF; CDR3nt: TGTGCCAGTAGGCCTAGCGGGAGGTCGTACGAGCAGTACTTC; abundance: many; j_gene: TRBJ2-7; v_gene: TRBV19; d_gene: TRBD2
CDR3aa: CASKRGLLNTGELFF; CDR3nt: TGTGCCAGCAAACGGGGACTCCTGAACACCGGGGAGCTGTTTTTT; abundance: many; j_gene: TRBJ2-2; v_gene: TRBV2; d_gene: -
CDR3aa: CASSRDGSQAFTGELFF; CDR3nt: TGTGCCAGCAGTCGGGACGGCAGCCAAGCGTTTACCGGGGAGCTGTTTTTT; abundance: -; j_gene: TRBJ2-2; v_gene: TRBV27; d_gene: -
CDR3aa: CASSPIMRESQETQYF; CDR3nt: TGTGCCAGCAGCCCTATTATGCGGGAGAGCCAAGAGACCCAGTACTTC; abundance: few; j_gene: TRBJ2-5; v_gene: TRBV11-2; d_gene: TRBD2
CDR3aa: CASSHALAGNTGELFF; CDR3nt: TGTGCCAGCAGTCACGCCCTAGCGGGAAACACCGGGGAGCTGTTTTTT; abundance: -; j_gene: TRBJ2-2; v_gene: TRBV11-2; d_gene: TRBD2
CDR3aa: CASSSYRGPGANVLTF; CDR3nt: TGTGCCAGCAGTTCATACCGGGGGCCCGGGGCCAACGTCCTGACTTTC; abundance: -; j_gene: TRBJ2-6; v_gene: TRBV27; d_gene: -
CDR3aa: CASSPLAGGSDTQYF; CDR3nt: TGTGCCAGCAGCCCCTTAGCGGGAGGCTCAGATACGCAGTATTTT; abundance: -; j_gene: TRBJ2-3; v_gene: TRBV7-2; d_gene: TRBD2
CDR3aa: CASSLMASTLTGELFF; CDR3nt: TGTGCCAGCAGCTTAATGGCTAGTACCCTGACCGGGGAGCTGTTTTTT; abundance: -; j_gene: TRBJ2-2; v_gene: TRBV7-3; d_gene: -
CDR3aa: CASSQAQAPNTEASF; CDR3nt: TGCGCCAGCAGCCAAGCACAGGCCCCGAACACTGAAGCTTCCTTT; abundance: once; j_gene: TRBJ1-1; v_gene: TRBV4-3; d_gene: -
CDR3aa: CASSGGNNQPQHF; CDR3nt: TGTGCCAGCTCAGGAGGAAACAATCAGCCCCAGCATTTT; abundance: -; j_gene: TRBJ1-5; v_gene: TRBV18; d_gene: -
CDR3aa: CSVMTDIYGYTF; CDR3nt: TGCAGCGTGATGACGGATATCTATGGCTACACCTTC; abundance: -; j_gene: TRBJ1-2; v_gene: TRBV29-1; d_gene: -
CDR3aa: CSARGGLAIGELFF; CDR3nt: TGCAGTGCTAGAGGGGGACTAGCGATCGGGGAGCTGTTTTTT; abundance: few; j_gene: TRBJ2-2; v_gene: TRBV20-1; d_gene: TRBD2
CDR3aa: CASNKEEGNQPQHF; CDR3nt: TGTGCCAGCAATAAGGAGGAAGGCAATCAGCCCCAGCATTTT; abundance: few; j_gene: TRBJ1-5; v_gene: TRBV2; d_gene: -
CDR3aa: CASSKPSGKGSRNQPQHF; CDR3nt: TGTGCCAGCAGCAAGCCCTCCGGGAAGGGGAGCCGGAATCAGCCCCAGCATTTT; abundance: few; j_gene: TRBJ1-5; v_gene: TRBV21-1; d_gene: -